This T cell receptor (beta chain) was recovered during a study of CD8 T cells in ankylosing spondylitis. Broader study findings: Significant enrichment of disease-linked clones was reported in matched ankylosing spondylitis synovial fluid. One TCR beta motif, made up of 7 or 8 highly homologous variants, appeared characteristic of ankylosing spondylitis blood.

By quantitative 5'-RACE with molecular barcodes, the TCR beta libraries were made. One entry per CDR3 protein, called by TCRdb with MiXCR from the 5' RACE reads. The table lists 500,000 to 550,000 distinct CDR3 sequences, approximately 11% of them singletons. The CDR3 is made up of 13 amino acids. Germline CDR1 is LGHNT and CDR2 is FRNRAP. Trimming left V 2 bases short and J 2 bases short, with 5 bases between. This clonotype was seen ten or more times. Its antigen is still unknown. The V gene is TRBV12-5, the J gene TRBJ2-3; D ambiguous. This clonotype originated in a male donor with ankylosing spondylitis. The sample consisted of blood, either unsorted or a sorted T cell fraction (not recorded which). The CDR3 loop is CASGLWATDTQYF. Written as DNA, the CDR3 is TGTGCTAGTGGTTTGTGGGCCACAGATACGCAGTATTTT.